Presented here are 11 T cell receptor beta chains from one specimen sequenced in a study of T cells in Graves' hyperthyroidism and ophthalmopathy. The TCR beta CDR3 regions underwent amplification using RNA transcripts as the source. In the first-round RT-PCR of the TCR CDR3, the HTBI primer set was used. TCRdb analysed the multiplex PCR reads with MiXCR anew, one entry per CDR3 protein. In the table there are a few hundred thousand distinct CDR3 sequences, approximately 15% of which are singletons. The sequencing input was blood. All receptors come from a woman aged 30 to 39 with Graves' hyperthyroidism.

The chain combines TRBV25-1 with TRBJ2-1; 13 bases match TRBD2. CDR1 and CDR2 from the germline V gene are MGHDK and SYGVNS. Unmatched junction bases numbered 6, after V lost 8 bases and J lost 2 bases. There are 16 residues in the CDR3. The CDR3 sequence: CASRGLAGVTYNEQFF. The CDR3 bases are TGTGCCAGCCGAGGACTAGCGGGAGTAACCTACAATGAGCAGTTCTTC.

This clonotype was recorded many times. The CDR3 nucleotides read TGTGCCTGGAGCCGGACTCGACCTAGCACAGATACGCAGTATTTT. Translation: CAWSRTRPSTDTQYF. The chain joins TRBV30 to TRBJ2-3; possible D gene TRBD2, 5 bases. Germline values: CDR1 GTSNPN, CDR2 SVGIG (reference sequence). This CDR3 has 15 amino acids. V was clipped by 3 bases and J by 0 bases, with 13 bases between them.

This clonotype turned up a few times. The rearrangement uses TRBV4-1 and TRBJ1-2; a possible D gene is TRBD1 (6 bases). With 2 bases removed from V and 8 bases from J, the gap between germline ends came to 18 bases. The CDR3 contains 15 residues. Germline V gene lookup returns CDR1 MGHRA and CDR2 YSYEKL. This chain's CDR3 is CASSQITGTAGGYTF. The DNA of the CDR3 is TGCGCCAGCAGCCAAATCACAGGGACGGCGGGCGGCTACACCTTC.

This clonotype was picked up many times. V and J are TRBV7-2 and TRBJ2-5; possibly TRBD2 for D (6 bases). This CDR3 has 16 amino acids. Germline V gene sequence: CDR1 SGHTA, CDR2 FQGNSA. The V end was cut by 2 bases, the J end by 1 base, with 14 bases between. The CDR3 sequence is CASSLMAGTPQETQYF. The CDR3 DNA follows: TGTGCCAGCAGCTTAATGGCTGGGACTCCCCAAGAGACCCAGTACTTC.

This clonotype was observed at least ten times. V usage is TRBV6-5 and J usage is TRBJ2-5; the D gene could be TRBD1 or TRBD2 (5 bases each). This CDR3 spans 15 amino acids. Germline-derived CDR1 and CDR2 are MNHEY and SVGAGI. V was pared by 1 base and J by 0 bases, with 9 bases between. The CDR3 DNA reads TGTGCCAGCAGTTACTTTGGGGGAGACCAAGAGACCCAGTACTTC. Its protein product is CASSYFGGDQETQYF.

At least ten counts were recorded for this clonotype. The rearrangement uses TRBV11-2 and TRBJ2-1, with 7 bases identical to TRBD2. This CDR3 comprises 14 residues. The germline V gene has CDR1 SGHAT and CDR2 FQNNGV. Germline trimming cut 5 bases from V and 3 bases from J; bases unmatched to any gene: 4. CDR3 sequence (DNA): TGTGCCAGCAGCGTTACTAGCGACTACAATGAGCAGTTCTTC. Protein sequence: CASSVTSDYNEQFF.

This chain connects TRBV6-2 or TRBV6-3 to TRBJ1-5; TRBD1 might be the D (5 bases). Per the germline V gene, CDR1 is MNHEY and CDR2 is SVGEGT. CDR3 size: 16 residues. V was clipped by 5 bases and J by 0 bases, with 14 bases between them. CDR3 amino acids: CASSHARGYSNQPQHF. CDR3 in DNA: TGTGCCAGCAGTCACGCAAGGGGATATAGCAATCAGCCCCAGCATTTT.

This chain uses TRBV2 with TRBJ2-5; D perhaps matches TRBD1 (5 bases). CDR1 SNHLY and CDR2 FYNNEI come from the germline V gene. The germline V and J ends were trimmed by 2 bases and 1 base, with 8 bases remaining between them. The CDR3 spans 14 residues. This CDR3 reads CASSETTAQETQYF. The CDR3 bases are TGTGCCAGCAGTGAAACGACAGCCCAAGAGACCCAGTACTTC.

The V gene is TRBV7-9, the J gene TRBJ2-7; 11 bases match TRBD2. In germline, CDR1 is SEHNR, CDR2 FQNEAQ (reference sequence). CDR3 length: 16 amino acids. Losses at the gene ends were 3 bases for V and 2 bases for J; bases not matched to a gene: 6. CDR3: CASSFATSGGTYEQYF. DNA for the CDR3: TGTGCCAGCAGCTTCGCCACTAGCGGGGGAACCTACGAGCAGTACTTC.

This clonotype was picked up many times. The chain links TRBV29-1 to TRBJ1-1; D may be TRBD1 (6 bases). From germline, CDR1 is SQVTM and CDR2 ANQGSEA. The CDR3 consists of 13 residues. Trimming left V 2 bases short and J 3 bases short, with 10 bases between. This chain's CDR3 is CSVEQGMDTEAFF. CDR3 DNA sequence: TGCAGCGTTGAACAGGGGATGGACACTGAAGCTTTCTTT.

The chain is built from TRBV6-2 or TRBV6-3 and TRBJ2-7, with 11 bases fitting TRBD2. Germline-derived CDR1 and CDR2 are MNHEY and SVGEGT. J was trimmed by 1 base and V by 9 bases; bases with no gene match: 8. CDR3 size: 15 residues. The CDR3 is CASRLAGIQSYEQYF. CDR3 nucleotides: TGTGCCAGTCGACTAGCGGGAATTCAGTCCTACGAGCAGTACTTC.